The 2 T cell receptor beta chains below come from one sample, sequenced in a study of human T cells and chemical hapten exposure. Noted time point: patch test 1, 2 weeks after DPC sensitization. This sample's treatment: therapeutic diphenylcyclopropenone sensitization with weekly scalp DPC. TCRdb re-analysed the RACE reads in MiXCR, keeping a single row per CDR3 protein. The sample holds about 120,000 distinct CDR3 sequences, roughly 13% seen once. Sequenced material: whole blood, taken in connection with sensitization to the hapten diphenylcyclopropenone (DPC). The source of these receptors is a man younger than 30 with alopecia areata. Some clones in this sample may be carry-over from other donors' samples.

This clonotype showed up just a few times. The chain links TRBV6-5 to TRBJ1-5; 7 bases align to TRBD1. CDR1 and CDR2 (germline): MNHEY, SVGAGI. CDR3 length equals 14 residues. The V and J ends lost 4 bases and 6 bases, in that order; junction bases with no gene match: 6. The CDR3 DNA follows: TGTGCCAGCAGTTCACAAGGGGACAGTCAGCCCCAGCATTTT. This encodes CASSSQGDSQPQHF.

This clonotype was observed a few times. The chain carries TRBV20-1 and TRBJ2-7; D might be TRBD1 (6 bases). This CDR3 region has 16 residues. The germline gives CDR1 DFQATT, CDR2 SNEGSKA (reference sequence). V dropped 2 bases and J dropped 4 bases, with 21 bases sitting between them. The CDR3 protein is CSARPNARGSFYEQYF. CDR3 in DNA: TGCAGTGCTAGACCCAACGCGAGGGGGTCTTTTTACGAGCAGTACTTC.